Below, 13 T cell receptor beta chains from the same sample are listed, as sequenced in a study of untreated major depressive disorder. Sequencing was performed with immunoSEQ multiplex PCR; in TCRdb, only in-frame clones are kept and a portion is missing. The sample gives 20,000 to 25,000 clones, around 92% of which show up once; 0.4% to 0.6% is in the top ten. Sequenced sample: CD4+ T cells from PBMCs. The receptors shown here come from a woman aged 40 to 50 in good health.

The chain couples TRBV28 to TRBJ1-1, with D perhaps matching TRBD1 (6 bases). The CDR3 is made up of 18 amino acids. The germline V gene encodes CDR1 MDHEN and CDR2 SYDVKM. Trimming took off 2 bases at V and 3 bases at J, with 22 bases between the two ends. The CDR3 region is CASSLVGSVWGLDTEAFF. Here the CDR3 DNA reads TGTGCCAGCAGTTTAGTAGGATCGGTCTGGGGGCTTGACACTGAAGCTTTCTTT.

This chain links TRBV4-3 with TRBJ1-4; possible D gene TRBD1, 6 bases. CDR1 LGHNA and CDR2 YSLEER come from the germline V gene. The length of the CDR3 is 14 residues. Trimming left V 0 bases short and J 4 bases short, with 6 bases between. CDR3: CASSQEDSNEKLFF. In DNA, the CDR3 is TGCGCCAGCAGCCAAGAGGACAGTAATGAAAAACTGTTTTTT.

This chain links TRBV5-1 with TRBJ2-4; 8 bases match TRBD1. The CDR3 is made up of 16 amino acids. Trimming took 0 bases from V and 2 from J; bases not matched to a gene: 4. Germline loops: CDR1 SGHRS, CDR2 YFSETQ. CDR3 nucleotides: TGCGCCAGCAGCTTGGCCCAGGGGGCTTCCAAAAACATTCAGTACTTC. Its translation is CASSLAQGASKNIQYF. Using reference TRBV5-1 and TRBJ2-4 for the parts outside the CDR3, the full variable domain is KAGVTQTPRYLIKTRGQQVTLSCSPISGHRSVSWYQQTPGQGLQFLFEYFSETQRNKGNFPGRFSGRQFSNSRSEMNVSTLELGDSALYLCASSLAQGASKNIQYFGAGTRLSVL.

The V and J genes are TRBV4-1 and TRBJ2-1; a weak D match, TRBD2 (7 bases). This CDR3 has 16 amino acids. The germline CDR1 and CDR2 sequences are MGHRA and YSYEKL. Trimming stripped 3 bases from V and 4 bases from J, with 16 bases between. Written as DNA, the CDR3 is TGCGCCAGCAGCCACCTTAGGGGGGGCCTGTACAATGAGCAGTTCTTC. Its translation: CASSHLRGGLYNEQFF.

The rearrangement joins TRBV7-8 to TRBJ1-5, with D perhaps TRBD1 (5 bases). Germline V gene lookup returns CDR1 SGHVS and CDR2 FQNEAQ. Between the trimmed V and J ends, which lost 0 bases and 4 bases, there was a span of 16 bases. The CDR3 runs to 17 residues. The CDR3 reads CASSLAHSIQENQPQHF. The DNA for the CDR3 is TGTGCCAGCAGCTTAGCGCATTCAATACAGGAGAATCAGCCCCAGCATTTT.

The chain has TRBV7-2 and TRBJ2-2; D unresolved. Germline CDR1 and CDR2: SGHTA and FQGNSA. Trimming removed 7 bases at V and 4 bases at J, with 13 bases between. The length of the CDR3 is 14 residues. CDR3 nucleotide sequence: TGTGCCAGCAAGTCTCTCTCTCGCACCGGGGAGCTGTTTTTT. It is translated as CASKSLSRTGELFF.

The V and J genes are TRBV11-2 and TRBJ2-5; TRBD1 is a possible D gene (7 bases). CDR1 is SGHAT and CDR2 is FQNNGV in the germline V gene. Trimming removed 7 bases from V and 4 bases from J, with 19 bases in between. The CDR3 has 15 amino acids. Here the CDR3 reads CASTEGATGGETQYF. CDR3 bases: TGTGCCAGCACTGAGGGGGCGACCGGGGGAGAGACCCAGTACTTC.

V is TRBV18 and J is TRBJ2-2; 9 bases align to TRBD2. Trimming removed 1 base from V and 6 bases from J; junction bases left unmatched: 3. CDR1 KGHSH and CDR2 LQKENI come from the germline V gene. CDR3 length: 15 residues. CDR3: CASSPQAGGSGELFF. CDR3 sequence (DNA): TGTGCCAGCTCACCACAAGCGGGAGGCTCCGGGGAGCTGTTTTTT.

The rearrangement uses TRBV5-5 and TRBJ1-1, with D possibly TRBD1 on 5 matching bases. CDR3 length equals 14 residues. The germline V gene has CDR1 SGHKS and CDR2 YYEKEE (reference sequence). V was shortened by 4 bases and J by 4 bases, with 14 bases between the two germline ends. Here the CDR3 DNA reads TGTGCCAGCAGCCCGGTGGGGGTCCCCACTGAAGCTTTCTTT. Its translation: CASSPVGVPTEAFF.

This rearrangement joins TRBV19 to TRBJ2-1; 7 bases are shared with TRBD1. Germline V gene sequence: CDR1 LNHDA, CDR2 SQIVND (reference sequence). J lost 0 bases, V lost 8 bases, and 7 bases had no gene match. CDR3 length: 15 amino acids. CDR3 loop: CASRQTGLSYNEQFF. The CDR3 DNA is TGTGCCAGTCGACAGACAGGGCTCTCCTACAATGAGCAGTTCTTC.

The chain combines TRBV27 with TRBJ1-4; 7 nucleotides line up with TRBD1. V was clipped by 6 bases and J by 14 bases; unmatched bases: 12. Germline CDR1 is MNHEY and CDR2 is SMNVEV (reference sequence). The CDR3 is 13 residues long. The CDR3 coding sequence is TGTGCCAGCAGCCCCAGATCGACAGGGTGGCTGTTTTTT. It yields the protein CASSPRSTGWLFF.

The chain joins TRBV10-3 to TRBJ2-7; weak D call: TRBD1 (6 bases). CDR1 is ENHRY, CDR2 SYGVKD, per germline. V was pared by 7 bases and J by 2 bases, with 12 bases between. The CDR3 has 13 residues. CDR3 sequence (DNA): TGTGCCATCAAGGGGCAGGGGACCTACGAGCAGTACTTC. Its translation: CAIKGQGTYEQYF.

The CDR3 DNA sequence: TGTGCCAGCAGTGACTCCTGGACTGGAATTCAGTACTTC. It is translated as CASSDSWTGIQYF. The chain uses TRBV6-1 and TRBJ2-4; D might be TRBD2 (5 bases). CDR1 and CDR2 (germline): MNHNS, SASEGT. This CDR3 region has 13 residues. The V gene lost 3 bases and the J gene lost 10 bases, with 13 bases spanning the gap.